Presented here are 22 T cell receptor beta chains from one specimen sequenced in a study of cytotoxic CD8 clonotypes in ibrutinib-treated CLL. TCRdb's copy holds only in-frame clones and misses some; the assay was immunoSEQ multiplex PCR. The data show about 130,000 clones, with 75% to 90% seen just once and 2% to 2.5% held by the top ten. Sample: PBMCs, taken after 24 months of ibrutinib treatment. The receptors shown here come from a human donor with chronic lymphocytic leukemia.

This clone was observed a few times. The CDR3 nucleotides read TGCGCCAGCAGCCAAGATGGACCAAACATTCAGTACTTC. Translating gives CASSQDGPNIQYF. The V gene is TRBV4-1, the J gene TRBJ2-4, with D uncertain. Between the trimmed V and J ends, which lost 0 bases and 6 bases, there was a span of 6 bases. This CDR3 has 13 amino acids. The V gene's germline CDR1 is MGHRA and CDR2 YSYEKL.

V gene TRBV5-6 combines with J gene TRBJ2-7; 7 bases match TRBD1. The CDR3 is 14 amino acids. V was clipped by 2 bases and J by 3 bases; unmatched bases: 5. Looked up from germline, CDR1 is SGHDT and CDR2 is YYEEEE. CDR3 residues: CASSLGDRYYEQYF. CDR3 coding DNA: TGTGCCAGCAGCTTAGGGGACAGATACTACGAGCAGTACTTC.

The chain links TRBV10-1 to TRBJ1-6, with D perhaps matching TRBD1 (6 bases). The CDR3 contains 12 residues. Germline values: CDR1 WNHNN, CDR2 SYGVQD (reference sequence). V dropped 11 bases and J dropped 7 bases, with 12 bases sitting between them. The CDR3 sequence: CAARDKNSPLHF. CDR3 nucleotide sequence: TGCGCCGCGAGGGACAAGAATTCACCCCTCCACTTT.

Remarks on this clone: Other DNA sequences in this sample translate to the same CDR3. The chain uses TRBV28 and TRBJ2-5; 14 bases are a match to TRBD2. CDR3 length equals 16 residues. CDR1 is MDHEN and CDR2 is SYDVKM in the germline V gene. V was pared by 6 bases and J by 2 bases, with 5 bases of the junction left unmatched. CDR3 region: CASSGTSGGWQETQYF. The CDR3 DNA sequence: TGTGCCAGCAGCGGGACTAGCGGGGGCTGGCAAGAGACCCAGTACTTC.

V usage is TRBV5-6 and J usage is TRBJ2-7, with D perhaps TRBD2 (5 bases). Trimming removed 4 bases at V and 4 bases at J, with 18 bases between. CDR3 length: 15 residues. Germline V gives CDR1 SGHDT, CDR2 YYEEEE. The CDR3 region is CASSVNLGLRYEQYF. The CDR3 DNA sequence: TGTGCCAGCAGCGTAAACCTAGGACTGAGGTACGAGCAGTACTTC. Supplemented by reference TRBV5-6 and TRBJ2-7, the full variable domain reads DAGVTQSPTHLIKTRGQQVTLRCSPKSGHDTVSWYQQALGQGPQFIFQYYEEEERQRGNFPDRFSGHQFPNYSSELNVNALLLGDSALYLCASSVNLGLRYEQYFGPGTRLTVT.

The chain links TRBV6-4 to TRBJ2-1; 9 bases align to TRBD2. There are 15 residues in the CDR3. Germline-derived CDR1 and CDR2 are MRHNA and SNTAGT. V lost 6 bases and J lost 0; bases outside the gene matches: 3. This chain's CDR3 is CASSPTSGSYNEQFF. The CDR3 DNA is TGTGCCAGCAGCCCGACTAGCGGCTCCTACAATGAGCAGTTCTTC.

This chain uses TRBV2 with TRBJ2-3, with D unclear. CDR1 and CDR2 (germline): SNHLY, FYNNEI. The length of the CDR3 is 12 residues. Between the trimmed V and J ends, which lost 7 bases and 4 bases, there was a span of 9 bases. The CDR3 region is CASNLAADTQYF. CDR3 in DNA: TGTGCCAGCAACTTAGCAGCAGATACGCAGTATTTT.

The chain recombines TRBV5-4 with TRBJ1-3, with D perhaps TRBD1 (6 bases). The V and J ends lost 4 bases and 0 bases respectively, with 14 bases between them. Germline CDR1 SGHNT, CDR2 YYREEE (reference sequence). This CDR3 comprises 16 residues. DNA for the CDR3: TGTGCCAGCAGCGGCGGGACACCGACCTCTGGAAACACCATATATTTT. Translation: CASSGGTPTSGNTIYF.

The sample holds a few counts of this clone. CDR3 in amino acids: CASSSRTSGTHNEQFF. The CDR3 DNA reads TGTGCCAGCAGCTCCCGGACTAGCGGGACTCACAATGAGCAGTTCTTC. V and J are TRBV7-2 and TRBJ2-1, with TRBD2 matching 12 bases. V shed 4 bases, J shed 5 bases, and the junction held 6 bases outside the gene matches. The germline V gene has CDR1 SGHTA and CDR2 FQGNSA. The CDR3 is 16 residues long.

This clone occurred a few times. The J gene is TRBJ1-2, the V gene TRBV7-2, with 9 positions matching TRBD1. The CDR3 is 14 residues long. Germline V gene sequence: CDR1 SGHTA, CDR2 FQGNSA. J lost 6 bases, V lost 5 bases, and 7 bases had no gene match. The CDR3 DNA sequence: TGTGCCAGCAGCAACAGGGGGCATGAGGATGGCTACACCTTC. Its translation is CASSNRGHEDGYTF.

V gene TRBV5-4 combines with J gene TRBJ1-2, with 9 bases fitting TRBD1. J gave up 6 bases and V 4 bases, and 7 bases lay outside the gene matches. The germline gives CDR1 SGHNT, CDR2 YYREEE (reference sequence). This CDR3 has 14 amino acids. Written as DNA, the CDR3 is TGTGCCAGCAGCCGGGACAGGGCATCTAATGGCTACACCTTC. Residues: CASSRDRASNGYTF.

The chain employs TRBV19 and TRBJ1-1; D is perhaps TRBD1 (6 bases). In germline, CDR1 is LNHDA, CDR2 SQIVND (reference sequence). The CDR3 is made up of 14 amino acids. Trimming removed 6 bases at V and 11 bases at J, with 22 bases between. The CDR3 is CASSASGQGGSAFF. In nucleotides, the CDR3 is TGTGCCAGTAGCGCATCGGGCCAAGGGGGGAGTGCTTTCTTT.

The chain couples TRBV4-2 to TRBJ2-3, with TRBD2 matching over 10 bases. V shed 6 bases and J 4 bases; nucleotides not matched to a gene: 7. CDR1 is LGHNA, CDR2 YNFKEQ, per germline. This CDR3 has 15 amino acids. The CDR3, as DNA: TGTGCCAGCAGAACTACTAGCGGGGCCCCAGATACGCAGTATTTT. Protein product: CASRTTSGAPDTQYF.

This chain connects TRBV7-9 to TRBJ1-1; TRBD1 matches 10 bases. CDR1 and CDR2 from the germline V gene are SEHNR and FQNEAQ (reference sequence). There are 15 residues in the CDR3. V shed 2 bases and J 10 bases; nucleotides not matched to a gene: 10. The CDR3 loop is CASSLPRQGAGAAFF. The CDR3 nucleotides are TGTGCCAGCAGCTTACCCCGACAGGGGGCAGGTGCAGCTTTCTTT.

About this clone: Other DNA sequences of this sample code for an identical CDR3. The chain uses TRBV28 and TRBJ1-2; the D is unclear. Per germline, CDR1 MDHEN and CDR2 SYDVKM. This CDR3 region has 13 residues. Trimming left V 4 bases short and J 0 bases short, with 6 bases between. CDR3 protein: CASSSGTNYGYTF. The CDR3 nucleotides read TGTGCCAGCAGTTCAGGAACTAACTATGGCTACACCTTC.

This clone was seen once. This rearrangement joins TRBV28 to TRBJ2-3, with 13 nucleotides matching TRBD2. The J segment lost 4 bases and the V segment lost 2 bases, leaving 15 bases of the junction unmatched. The germline V gene has CDR1 MDHEN and CDR2 SYDVKM. The CDR3 runs 20 residues. CDR3 coding DNA: TGTGCCAGCAGTTTAGTTAGGACTAGCGGGGGCCCCTTTCCCCCAGATACGCAGTATTTT. Translating it yields CASSLVRTSGGPFPPDTQYF.

The V call is TRBV11-3, the J call TRBJ2-5; 14 nucleotides agree with TRBD2. Trimming cost V 5 bases and J 4 bases; bases outside gene matches: 3. Germline CDR1 is SGHNT and CDR2 is YENEEA. This CDR3 spans 15 amino acids. The CDR3 region has the DNA TGTGCCAGCAGCAAGGGACTAGCGGGAGTAGAGACCCAGTACTTC. The encoded protein is CASSKGLAGVETQYF.

This chain connects TRBV28 to TRBJ2-3; 12 bases map to TRBD1. Trimming at V came to 4 bases and at J to 1 base, leaving 6 bases not matched to a gene. Germline V lookup: CDR1 MDHEN, CDR2 SYDVKM. The CDR3 consists of 17 residues. In nucleotides, the CDR3 is TGTGCCAGCAGTTATGGGGGACAGGGGGCTGGCACAGATACGCAGTATTTT. It yields the protein CASSYGGQGAGTDTQYF.

CDR3 nucleotide sequence: TGTGCCAGCAGTGAAACGGGAGGGAAGGGTGAGCAGTTCTTC. Its protein product is CASSETGGKGEQFF. The chain joins TRBV6-4 to TRBJ2-1; 8 positions agree with TRBD2. Looked up from germline, CDR1 is MRHNA and CDR2 is SNTAGT. V gave up 3 bases and J gave up 9 bases; unmatched junction bases: 7. The CDR3 runs 14 residues.

The gene calls are TRBV15 and TRBJ1-2; 8 bases line up with TRBD1. The CDR3 runs to 16 residues. The V segment lost 3 bases and the J segment 2 bases; nucleotides outside the gene matches: 8. The germline V gene has CDR1 LNHNV and CDR2 YYDKDF (reference sequence). CDR3: CATSRGPGQGNYGYTF. The CDR3 nucleotides are TGTGCCACCAGCAGGGGCCCCGGACAGGGAAACTATGGCTACACCTTC.

The J gene is TRBJ1-1, the V gene TRBV5-4; tentatively, D is TRBD1 (5 bases). Trimming removed 4 bases at V and 11 bases at J, with 12 bases between. This CDR3 is 11 amino acids long. Germline V lookup: CDR1 SGHNT, CDR2 YYREEE (reference sequence). The CDR3 DNA reads as TGTGCCAGCAGCCTTAATAGACAGGCTTTCTTT. It is translated as CASSLNRQAFF.

As for this clone: An end of the junction does not agree with germline; a read error may underlie this. The rearrangement links TRBV7-8 to TRBJ2-7; 11 nucleotides agree with TRBD2. In germline, CDR1 is SGHVS, CDR2 FQNEAQ. The CDR3 covers 15 residues. CDR3 residues: CASSVAGGPSYEQYF. The CDR3 DNA follows: TGTGCCAGCAGCGTAGCGGGAGGGCCCTCGTACGAGCAGTACTTC. The full variable domain, completed using reference TRBV7-8 and TRBJ2-7, is GAGVSQSPRYKVAKRGQDVALRCDPISGHVSLFWYQQALGQGPEFLTYFQNEAQLDKSGLPSDRFFAERPEGSVSTLKIQRTQQEDSAVYLCASSVAGGPSYEQYFGPGTRLTVT.